The 16 T cell receptor beta chains reported below all come from one sample, sequenced in a study of beta chain features in type 1 diabetes. The entirety of the isolated RNA underwent reverse transcription, so expressed TCRB transcripts were sequenced. Data came from immunoSEQ multiplex PCR; TCRdb stores just in-frame clones and leaves some out. The table has a few hundred thousand clones, more than 11% seen once. Sequencing used naive CD4+ T cells from blood. These receptors came from a young man in good health.

This chain uses TRBV4-2 with TRBJ2-5, with 11 bases that match TRBD2. From germline, CDR1 is LGHNA and CDR2 YNFKEQ. The CDR3 has 15 residues. V dropped 4 bases and J dropped 5; count of bases not matched to a gene: 6. This CDR3 reads CASSPTSGSYETQYF. CDR3 in DNA: TGTGCCAGCAGCCCCACTAGCGGGAGTTACGAGACCCAGTACTTC.

The chain carries TRBV19 and TRBJ2-1; weak D call: TRBD1 (6 bases). The CDR3 has 16 residues. The ends were cut back, 3 bases at V and 1 base at J, with 13 bases in the middle. Per the germline V gene, CDR1 is LNHDA and CDR2 is SQIVND (reference sequence). Here the CDR3 reads CASSINPGHSYNEQFF. As DNA, the CDR3 is TGTGCCAGTAGTATTAACCCGGGACATTCCTACAATGAGCAGTTCTTC.

The gene calls are TRBV7-2 and TRBJ2-3; D is undetermined. CDR1 is SGHTA, CDR2 FQGNSA, per germline. This CDR3 has 17 residues. Trimming stripped 2 bases from V and 0 bases from J, with 15 bases between. The CDR3 reads CASSLRAPISSTDTQYF. The CDR3 region has the DNA TGTGCCAGCAGCTTAAGAGCCCCGATCTCCAGCACAGATACGCAGTATTTT.

This clone was observed a handful of times. The CDR3 region is CASSLEDPYGYTF. DNA of the CDR3: TGCGCCAGCAGCTTGGAAGACCCTTATGGCTACACCTTC. V and J are TRBV5-1 and TRBJ1-2; D is ambiguous. V was pared by 0 bases and J by 5 bases, with 8 bases between. The CDR3 length is 13 residues. Germline CDR1 is SGHRS and CDR2 is YFSETQ.

Only a few counts were recorded for this clone. The chain recombines TRBV9 with TRBJ2-1; 9 nucleotides align to TRBD2. CDR3 size: 14 residues. The germline CDR1 and CDR2 sequences are SGDLS and YYNGEE. V dropped 2 bases and J dropped 7; count of bases not matched to a gene: 4. This CDR3 reads CASSVSGRDNEQFF. In DNA, the CDR3 is TGTGCCAGCAGCGTTAGCGGGAGAGATAATGAGCAGTTCTTC.

In its sample, this clone was seen a few times. The rearrangement joins TRBV5-6 to TRBJ2-7; D call uncertain. Germline CDR1 and CDR2: SGHDT and YYEEEE. The CDR3 consists of 14 residues. The V end was cut by 0 bases, the J end by 4 bases, with 11 bases between. CDR3 protein: CASSLGRYLYEQYV. The CDR3 DNA reads as TGTGCCAGCAGCTTGGGTCGCTATTTGTACGAGCAGTACGTC.

This clone was seen a few times. Here the CDR3 reads CASSIGQGYNEQFF. The DNA of the CDR3 is TGTGCCAGCAGCATCGGACAGGGATACAATGAGCAGTTCTTC. V is TRBV5-8 and J is TRBJ2-1; 8 bases map to TRBD1. Germline V gene sequence: CDR1 SGHTS, CDR2 YDEGEE. The CDR3 contains 14 residues. After removal of 4 bases from V and 4 bases from J, the junction contained 4 bases not matched to a gene.

In DNA form, the CDR3 reads TGTGCCATCAGTGTAAAAGCGGGTGGCTACGAGCAGTACTTC. It encodes CAISVKAGGYEQYF. The chain joins TRBV10-3 to TRBJ2-7, with D maybe TRBD2 (6 bases). CDR1 and CDR2 from the germline V gene are ENHRY and SYGVKD. The V end was cut by 4 bases, the J end by 3 bases, with 13 bases between. The CDR3 is 14 residues long.

The V and J genes are TRBV4-2 and TRBJ2-3; 7 nucleotides agree with TRBD2. Trimming took 1 base from V and 3 from J; bases not matched to a gene: 4. The length of the CDR3 is 15 residues. Germline-derived CDR1 and CDR2 are LGHNA and YNFKEQ. The CDR3 region has the DNA TGTGCCAGCAGCCAAGCGGCGGGAGTAACAGATACGCAGTATTTT. The encoded protein is CASSQAAGVTDTQYF.

This chain uses TRBV29-1 with TRBJ2-3, with 7 bases that match TRBD1. With V trimmed by 6 bases and J by 3 bases, 12 bases remained unmatched. Germline-derived CDR1 and CDR2 are SQVTM and ANQGSEA. This CDR3 has 15 residues. The CDR3: CSVRRGIAPTDTQYF. CDR3 DNA sequence: TGCAGCGTGCGCAGGGGGATAGCTCCGACAGATACGCAGTATTTT.

This chain links TRBV4-3 with TRBJ1-3; TRBD1 matches 7 bases. Germline loops: CDR1 LGHNA, CDR2 YSLEER. The CDR3 spans 13 residues. V shed 6 bases and J 3 bases; nucleotides not matched to a gene: 2. The CDR3, as DNA: TGCGCCAGCAGAGGGGGCTTTGGAAACACCATATATTTT. This translates into CASRGGFGNTIYF.

This clone was detected a few times. The chain recombines TRBV30 with TRBJ1-3, with TRBD1 matching 7 bases. The CDR3 sequence is 12 residues long. V lost 5 bases to trimming and J lost 2 bases; unmatched junction nucleotides: 0. Germline-derived CDR1 and CDR2 are GTSNPN and SVGIG (reference sequence). The CDR3 DNA follows: TGTGCCTGGGACAGGGCTGGAAACACCATATATTTT. Translated: CAWDRAGNTIYF.

V usage is TRBV10-3 and J usage is TRBJ2-2; 10 nucleotides match TRBD1. V gave up 9 bases and J gave up 4 bases; unmatched junction bases: 5. CDR1 is ENHRY, CDR2 SYGVKD, per germline. The CDR3 sequence is 14 residues long. CDR3 sequence reads: CAMRDRGATGELFF. CDR3 nucleotides: TGTGCCATGCGGGACAGGGGAGCCACCGGGGAGCTGTTTTTT.

This clone has more than one count but fewer than ten. V and J are TRBV6-5 and TRBJ2-3; the D is unclear. V was pared by 8 bases and J by 4 bases, with 7 bases between. Germline V gene sequence: CDR1 MNHEY, CDR2 SVGAGI. This CDR3 has 11 amino acids. Here the CDR3 reads CASAAADTQYF. The CDR3 DNA follows: TGTGCCAGCGCCGCCGCAGATACGCAGTATTTT.

J is TRBJ2-2 and V is TRBV7-9; perhaps TRBD2 as D (6 bases). The germline V and J ends were trimmed by 5 bases and 6 bases, with 10 bases remaining between them. The CDR3 extends over 13 amino acids. Germline values: CDR1 SEHNR, CDR2 FQNEAQ (reference sequence). The CDR3 DNA sequence: TGTGCCAGCAGCCTCCCGGGGGCCGGGGAGCTGTTTTTT. Residues: CASSLPGAGELFF.

The sample holds a few counts of this clone. V and J are TRBV15 and TRBJ2-4; 8 bases agree with TRBD1. This CDR3 region has 15 residues. CDR1 LNHNV and CDR2 YYDKDF come from the germline V gene (reference sequence). The V segment lost 5 bases and the J segment 7 bases; nucleotides outside the gene matches: 10. CDR3 residues: CATSDGADRANIQYF. The CDR3 coding sequence is TGTGCCACCAGCGACGGGGCGGACAGGGCCAACATTCAGTACTTC.